Listed here are 14 T cell receptor beta chains from one sample, sequenced in a study of technical replicates of blood from a few donors. Sequencing was performed with immunoSEQ multiplex PCR; in TCRdb, only in-frame clones are kept and a portion is missing. The sample has tens of thousands of clones, roughly 90% seen once. Sequencing was performed on PBMCs. Every receptor here comes from a human donor in good health. Some clones in this sample may be carry-over from other donors' samples.

Only one count was recorded for this clone. J is TRBJ2-7 and V is TRBV6-1; D perhaps matches TRBD1 (6 bases). The germline V and J ends were trimmed by 8 bases and 4 bases, with 12 bases remaining between them. Germline assignment: CDR1 MNHNS and CDR2 SASEGT. The CDR3 has 12 amino acids. The CDR3 region is CASDVQGYEQYF. In nucleotides, the CDR3 is TGTGCCAGCGATGTCCAGGGGTACGAGCAGTACTTC.

The chain employs TRBV5-4 and TRBJ1-1, with a possible D match to TRBD1 (5 bases). The V gene's germline CDR1 is SGHNT and CDR2 YYREEE (reference sequence). CDR3 length: 15 amino acids. V lost 4 bases, J lost 1 base, and 14 bases lay in between. The CDR3 sequence is CASSKPTGANTEAFF. CDR3 sequence (DNA): TGTGCCAGCAGCAAACCTACAGGAGCGAACACTGAAGCTTTCTTT.

The chain recombines TRBV4-2 with TRBJ2-5; D is possibly TRBD2 (6 bases). Germline CDR1 is LGHNA and CDR2 is YNFKEQ. CDR3 length equals 16 residues. V dropped 3 bases and J dropped 5 bases, with 19 bases sitting between them. DNA for the CDR3: TGTGCCAGCAGCCAGGGAGACAACACAGGAGGGGAGACCCAGTACTTC. Encoded protein: CASSQGDNTGGETQYF.

The chain recombines TRBV7-7 with TRBJ2-2; the D gene is possibly TRBD2 (6 bases). The CDR3 length is 15 residues. The V end lost 5 bases, the J end lost 7 bases, and 17 bases lay between the germline ends. Germline V lookup: CDR1 SSHAT, CDR2 FNYEAQ (reference sequence). The CDR3 DNA sequence: TGTGCCAGCAGCCGGGACTCCCCTGGGGTCGGGGAGCTGTTTTTT. Translated, it gives CASSRDSPGVGELFF.

This clone has a single count. The chain employs TRBV2 and TRBJ2-2; possible D gene TRBD1, 5 bases. This CDR3 spans 16 amino acids. Germline V lookup: CDR1 SNHLY, CDR2 FYNNEI. V lost 6 bases to trimming and J lost 3 bases, with 17 bases between them. As DNA, the CDR3 is TGTGCCAGCAGCGCCCCCGTAAGGGGTGACACCGGGGAGCTGTTTTTT. Encoded protein: CASSAPVRGDTGELFF.

The chain carries TRBV2 and TRBJ2-1, with 7 positions matching TRBD1. CDR1 SNHLY and CDR2 FYNNEI come from the germline V gene. The CDR3 extends over 11 amino acids. J was trimmed by 9 bases and V by 6 bases; bases with no gene match: 2. The CDR3 DNA is TGTGCCAGCAGGAGGACAGGTGAGCAGTTCTTC. Its protein product is CASRRTGEQFF.

The V call is TRBV5-6, the J call TRBJ2-1; D might be TRBD2 (5 bases). CDR1 SGHDT and CDR2 YYEEEE come from the germline V gene. The length of the CDR3 is 13 residues. Trimming removed 2 bases from V and 4 bases from J, with 7 bases in between. CDR3 DNA sequence: TGTGCCAGCAGCTTTGGGAGATACAATGAGCAGTTCTTC. As protein: CASSFGRYNEQFF.

DNA for the CDR3: TGTGCCAGCAGCCCAATTCCCCCGGGACTAGCGGGAAGAAACGAGCAGTACTTC. Translating gives CASSPIPPGLAGRNEQYF. The chain employs TRBV7-2 and TRBJ2-7; TRBD2 aligns across 13 bases. Trimming at V came to 5 bases and at J to 5 bases, leaving 15 bases not matched to a gene. The CDR3 consists of 18 residues. Germline V gene sequence: CDR1 SGHTA, CDR2 FQGNSA.

CDR3 sequence: CAWSAQFTQYF. The CDR3 bases are TGTGCCTGGAGTGCACAGTTCACGCAGTATTTT. The gene calls are TRBV30 and TRBJ2-3; D call uncertain. Trimming took 1 base from V and 9 from J, leaving 8 bases between them. CDR3 length equals 11 residues. Germline loops: CDR1 GTSNPN, CDR2 SVGIG (reference sequence).

V and J are TRBV11-2 and TRBJ2-2; 7 positions agree with TRBD1. This CDR3 has 16 residues. V lost 3 bases, J lost 4 bases, and 8 bases stayed unmatched. Germline V gives CDR1 SGHAT, CDR2 FQNNGV. CDR3 sequence reads: CASSLARQGSTGELFF. DNA of the CDR3: TGTGCCAGCAGCTTGGCCCGACAGGGATCCACCGGGGAGCTGTTTTTT.

This chain links TRBV6-4 with TRBJ2-1; possible D gene TRBD2, 6 bases. The CDR3 sequence is 15 residues long. Trimming took off 3 bases at V and 8 bases at J, with 17 bases between the two ends. CDR1 and CDR2 (germline): MRHNA, SNTAGT. CDR3 DNA: TGTGCCAGCAGTGAAGGGCAGGCCGGCGGGGATGAGCAGTTCTTC. Translating gives CASSEGQAGGDEQFF.

In the case of this clone: This specimen includes other DNA sequences encoding the same CDR3. The J gene is TRBJ2-5, the V gene TRBV7-6; possibly TRBD1 for D (5 bases). The CDR3 runs to 12 residues. V was cut by 3 bases and J by 5 bases, with 7 bases left in between. Germline CDR1 and CDR2: SGHVS and FNYEAQ. The DNA of the CDR3 is TGTGCCAGCAGCTTGAACAGGGAGACCCAGTACTTC. It encodes CASSLNRETQYF.

The chain combines TRBV7-9 with TRBJ2-5; D is perhaps TRBD1 (5 bases). Trimming took 0 bases from V and 4 from J, leaving 15 bases between them. Germline-derived CDR1 and CDR2 are SEHNR and FQNEAQ (reference sequence). The CDR3 is 16 residues long. DNA of the CDR3: TGTGCCAGCAGCTTAGCGGGTCTCCCAGGGTTAGAGACCCAGTACTTC. Translation gives CASSLAGLPGLETQYF.

In its sample, this clone was seen once. The chain combines TRBV5-8 with TRBJ1-2; D gene unclear. V was shortened by 5 bases and J by 3 bases, with 17 bases between the two germline ends. This CDR3 region has 15 residues. Germline loops: CDR1 SGHTS, CDR2 YDEGEE. CDR3 sequence: CASSRPVNADYGYTF. The CDR3 DNA is TGTGCCAGCAGTCGTCCAGTTAACGCCGACTATGGCTACACCTTC. The entire variable domain, with the rest obtained from reference TRBV5-8 and TRBJ1-2, is as follows: EAGVTQSPTHLIKTRGQQATLRCSPISGHTSVYWYQQALGLGLQFLLWYDEGEERNRGNFPPRFSGRQFPNYSSELNVNALELEDSALYLCASSRPVNADYGYTFGSGTRLTVV.